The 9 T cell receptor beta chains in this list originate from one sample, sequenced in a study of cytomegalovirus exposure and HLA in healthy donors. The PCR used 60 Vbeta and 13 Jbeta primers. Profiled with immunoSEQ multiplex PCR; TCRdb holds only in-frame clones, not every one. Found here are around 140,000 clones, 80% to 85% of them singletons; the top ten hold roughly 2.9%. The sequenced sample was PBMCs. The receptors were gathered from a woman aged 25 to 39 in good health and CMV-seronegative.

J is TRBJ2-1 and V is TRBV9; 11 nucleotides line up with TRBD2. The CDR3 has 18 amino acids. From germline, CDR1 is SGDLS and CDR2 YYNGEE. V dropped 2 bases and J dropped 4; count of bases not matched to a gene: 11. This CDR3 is CASSVARLAGSGYNEQFF. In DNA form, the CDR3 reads TGTGCCAGCAGCGTGGCCCGACTAGCGGGGAGCGGGTACAATGAGCAGTTCTTC.

The CDR3 spells CASSRGNSNEKLFF. DNA for the CDR3: TGTGCCAGCAGCCGGGGAAATTCTAATGAAAAACTGTTTTTT. The chain combines TRBV6-6 with TRBJ1-4; D gene ambiguous. The CDR3 consists of 14 residues. V was trimmed by 6 bases and J by 3 bases, leaving 11 bases between them. Germline lookup yields CDR1 MNHNY and CDR2 SVGAGI (reference sequence).

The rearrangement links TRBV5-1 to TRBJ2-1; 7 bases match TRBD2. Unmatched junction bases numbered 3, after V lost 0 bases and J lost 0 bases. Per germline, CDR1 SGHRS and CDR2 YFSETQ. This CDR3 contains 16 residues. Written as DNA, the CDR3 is TGCGCCAGCAGCTTGGCCGGCGGGAGCTCCTACAATGAGCAGTTCTTC. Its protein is CASSLAGGSSYNEQFF.

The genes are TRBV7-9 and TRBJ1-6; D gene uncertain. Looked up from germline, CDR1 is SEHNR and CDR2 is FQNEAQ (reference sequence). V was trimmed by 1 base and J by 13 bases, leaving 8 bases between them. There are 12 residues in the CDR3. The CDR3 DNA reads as TGTGCCAGCAGCTTAGTCGTCGGTCCCCTCCACTTT. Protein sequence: CASSLVVGPLHF.

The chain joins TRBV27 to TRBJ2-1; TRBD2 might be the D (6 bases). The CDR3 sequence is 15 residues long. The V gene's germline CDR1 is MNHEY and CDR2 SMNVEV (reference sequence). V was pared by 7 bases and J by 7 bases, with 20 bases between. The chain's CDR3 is CASTTWRVAGNEQFF. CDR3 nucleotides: TGTGCCAGCACCACCTGGAGGGTGGCGGGTAATGAGCAGTTCTTC.

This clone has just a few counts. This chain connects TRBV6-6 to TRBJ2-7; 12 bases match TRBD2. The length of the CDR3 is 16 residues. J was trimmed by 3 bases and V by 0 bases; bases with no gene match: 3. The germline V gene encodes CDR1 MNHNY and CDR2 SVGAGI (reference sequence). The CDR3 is CASSYSASGRDYEQYF. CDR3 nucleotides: TGTGCCAGCAGTTACTCCGCTAGCGGGAGGGACTACGAGCAGTACTTC.

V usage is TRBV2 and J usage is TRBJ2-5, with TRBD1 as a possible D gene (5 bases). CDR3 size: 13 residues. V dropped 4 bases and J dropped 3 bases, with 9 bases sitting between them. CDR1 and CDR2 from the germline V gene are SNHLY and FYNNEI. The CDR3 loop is CASSGTNEETQYF. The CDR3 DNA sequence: TGTGCCAGCAGTGGGACAAACGAAGAGACCCAGTACTTC.

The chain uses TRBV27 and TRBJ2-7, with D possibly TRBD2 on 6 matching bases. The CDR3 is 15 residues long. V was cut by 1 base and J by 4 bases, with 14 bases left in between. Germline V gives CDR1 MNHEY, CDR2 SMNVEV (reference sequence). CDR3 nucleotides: TGTGCCAGCAGTTTATGGGGAGGCCCTGGGTACGAGCAGTACTTC. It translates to CASSLWGGPGYEQYF.

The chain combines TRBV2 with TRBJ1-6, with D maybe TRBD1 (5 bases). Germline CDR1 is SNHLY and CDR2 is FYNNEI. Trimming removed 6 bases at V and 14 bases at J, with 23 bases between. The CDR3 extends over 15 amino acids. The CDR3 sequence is CASSRQGALDSTLHF. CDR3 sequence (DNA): TGTGCCAGCAGCAGACAAGGGGCCCTAGATTCGACCCTCCACTTT.